The T cell receptor (beta chain) described here comes from a study of T-cell reconstitution after alpha-beta-depleted transplantation in children. V shed 1 base and J shed 5 bases, with 7 bases lying between them. Germline loops: CDR1 SGHRS, CDR2 YFSETQ. The CDR3 runs to 13 residues. Preparation of the TCRbeta library involved a method that used unique molecular identifiers. TCRdb fed the PCR reads into MiXCR, producing one record per CDR3 protein. The sample consists of 350,000 to 400,000 distinct CDR3 sequences, 13% of them appearing once. Many counts were recorded for this clonotype. The chain joins TRBV5-1 to TRBJ1-5; D is perhaps TRBD1 (5 bases). The sequencing used PBMCs, collected from the stem cell graft. The receptor comes from a human donor who donated a stem cell graft to a child with Fanconi anemia. The CDR3 coding sequence is TGCGCCAGCAGCTTGTGGGGGGATCAGCCCCAGCATTTT. This translates into CASSLWGDQPQHF. The full variable domain, completed using reference TRBV5-1 and TRBJ1-5, is KAGVTQTPRYLIKTRGQQVTLSCSPISGHRSVSWYQQTPGQGLQFLFEYFSETQRNKGNFPGRFSGRQFSNSRSEMNVSTLELGDSALYLCASSLWGDQPQHFGDGTRLSIL.